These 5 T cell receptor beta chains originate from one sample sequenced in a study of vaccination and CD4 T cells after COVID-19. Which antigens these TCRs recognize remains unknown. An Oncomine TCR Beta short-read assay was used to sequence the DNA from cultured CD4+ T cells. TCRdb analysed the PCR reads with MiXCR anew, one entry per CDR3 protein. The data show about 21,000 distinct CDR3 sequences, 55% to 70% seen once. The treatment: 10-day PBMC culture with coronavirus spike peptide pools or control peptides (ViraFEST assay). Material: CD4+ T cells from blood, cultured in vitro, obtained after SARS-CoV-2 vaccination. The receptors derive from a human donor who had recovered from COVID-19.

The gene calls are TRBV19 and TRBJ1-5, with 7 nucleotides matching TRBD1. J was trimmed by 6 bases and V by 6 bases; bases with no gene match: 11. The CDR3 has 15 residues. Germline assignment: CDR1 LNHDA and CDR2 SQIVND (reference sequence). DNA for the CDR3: TGTGCCAGTAGCGTGAGGGCAGGGGGTACTCAGCCCCAGCATTTT. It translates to CASSVRAGGTQPQHF.

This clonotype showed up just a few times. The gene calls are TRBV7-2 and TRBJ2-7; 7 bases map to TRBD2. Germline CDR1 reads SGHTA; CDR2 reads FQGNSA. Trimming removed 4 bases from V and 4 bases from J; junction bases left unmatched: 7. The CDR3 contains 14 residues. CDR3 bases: TGTGCCAGCAGCTCGGGAGGCTCATTTTACGAGCAGTACTTC. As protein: CASSSGGSFYEQYF.

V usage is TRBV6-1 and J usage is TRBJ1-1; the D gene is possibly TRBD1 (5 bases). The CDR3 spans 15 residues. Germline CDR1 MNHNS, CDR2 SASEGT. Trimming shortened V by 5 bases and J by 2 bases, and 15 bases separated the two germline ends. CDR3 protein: CASSQSPDINTEAFF. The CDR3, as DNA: TGTGCCAGCAGTCAATCCCCGGACATTAACACTGAAGCTTTCTTT.

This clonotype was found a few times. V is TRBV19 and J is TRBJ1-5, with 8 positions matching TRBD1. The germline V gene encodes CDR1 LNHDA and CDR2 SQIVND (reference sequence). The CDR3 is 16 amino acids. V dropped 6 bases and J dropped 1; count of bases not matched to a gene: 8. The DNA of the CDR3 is TGTGCCAGTAGGACCCGCAGGGGGCCGAGCAATCAGCCCCAGCATTTT. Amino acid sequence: CASRTRRGPSNQPQHF.

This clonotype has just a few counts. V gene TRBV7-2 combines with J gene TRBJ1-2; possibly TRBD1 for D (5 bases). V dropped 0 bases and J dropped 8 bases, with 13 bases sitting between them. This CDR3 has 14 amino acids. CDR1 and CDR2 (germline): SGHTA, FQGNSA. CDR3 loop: CASSLAISWDGYTF. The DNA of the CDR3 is TGTGCCAGCAGCTTAGCGATTAGTTGGGACGGCTACACCTTC. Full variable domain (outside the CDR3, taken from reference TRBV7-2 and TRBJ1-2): GAGVSQSPSNKVTEKGKDVELRCDPISGHTALYWYRQSLGQGLEFLIYFQGNSAPDKSGLPSDRFSAERTGGSVSTLTIQRTQQEDSAVYLCASSLAISWDGYTFGSGTRLTVV.